This TCR beta chain was profiled in a study of blood T cells in healthy people across ages. Overall study findings and caveats: Age brought a roughly linear fall in TCR beta diversity measured per million T cells.

The CDR3 is 13 residues long. Germline V gene lookup returns CDR1 MNHNY and CDR2 SVGAGI (reference sequence). The use of a sample-barcoded 5' primer and a J-beta primer mix characterized a second PCR of 7 to 11 cycles. MiXCR, applied by TCRdb to the 5' RACE reads, yields one record per CDR3 protein. The repertoire holds 1.5 million to 2 million distinct CDR3 sequences, with 49% as singletons. A word on this clonotype: As yet, its antigen is unknown. The junction and the germline gene differ at one end; a read error may be behind it.

Input material: blood. The TCR was taken from a woman aged 35 to 49 in good health. This chain links TRBV6-6 with TRBJ2-3; TRBD1 might be the D (5 bases). The CDR3 region has the DNA TGTGCCAGCAGTGACTCACAGGAGGATACGCAGTATTTT. This codes for CASSDSQEDTQYF.